This paragraph reports one T cell receptor (beta chain). The antigen is unknown. It was uncontrolled infection, other autoimmune disease, pregnancy or lactation that excluded patients. This sample is drawn from a study of T cells in Graves' hyperthyroidism and ophthalmopathy. Study-wide points: Among thyroid clonotypes expanded above 0.001, most also appeared in blood.

CDR1 and CDR2 (germline): LGHNA, YNFKEQ. The CDR3 runs to 17 residues. Germline trimming cut 4 bases from V and 1 base from J; bases unmatched to any gene: 8. Regions amplified from RNA transcripts were the TCR beta CDR3 regions. First-round RT-PCR with HTBI primers amplified the TCR CDR3 region. TCRdb called the multiplex PCR reads again in MiXCR, with one record for every CDR3 protein. The sample records 300,000 to 450,000 distinct CDR3 sequences, approximately 18% being singletons. The source of this sequence is a woman in her twenties or thirties with Graves' hyperthyroidism that later progressed to Graves' ophthalmopathy. The rearrangement uses TRBV4-2 and TRBJ2-3; 10 bases fit TRBD2. The sample was blood. The CDR3 region is CASSRSLAGEGTDTQYF. The CDR3 DNA sequence: TGTGCCAGCAGCCGCAGCCTAGCGGGAGAGGGCACAGATACGCAGTATTTT.